The rows below give T cell receptor beta chains drawn from one sample of a study of T-cell memory formation after mild COVID-19. One entry per CDR3 protein results from TCRdb running MiXCR on the 5' RACE reads. Of almost 550,000 distinct CDR3 sequences in the sample, roughly 22% were seen once. Input material: PBMCs or a T cell subset sorted from them (not recorded which). These receptors all stem from an adult woman who had mild COVID-19 (a few samples of this study predate the infection). Cell type and time point are not known. Each CDR3 is given with its conserved first and last residue. A D gene is named only where the DNA matches it firmly. Size tells how often a clone was seen (once, few, many) or the class of an expanded clone, and some rows leave it out.

>TRBV5-5|once|TRBJ2-2|.
CASSWGPPGELFF
TGTGCCAGCAGCTGGGGTCCGCCCGGGGAGCTGTTTTTT
>TRBV6-1|few|TRBJ2-2|TRBD2
CASSLHSGGVNTGELFF
TGTGCCAGCAGTCTCCATAGCGGGGGGGTGAACACCGGGGAGCTGTTTTTT
>TRBV7-9|once|TRBJ1-2|.
CASSPPRGHGYTF
TGTGCCAGCAGCCCCCCCCGGGGGCATGGCTACACCTTC
>TRBV6-5|many|TRBJ1-1|TRBD1
CASSTLDRGKSEAFF
TGTGCCAGCAGTACCCTTGACAGGGGGAAGTCTGAAGCTTTCTTT
>TRBV15|many|TRBJ2-2|TRBD1
CATSPGTVNTGELFF
TGTGCCACCAGCCCCGGGACAGTGAACACCGGGGAGCTGTTTTTT
>TRBV3-1|.|TRBJ2-5|TRBD2
CASSQGSSKGGRAWGETQYF
TGTGCCAGCAGCCAAGGATCCTCTAAAGGCGGGAGGGCCTGGGGAGAGACCCAGTACTTC
>TRBV3-1|.|TRBJ2-5|TRBD1
CASSRDRGTIQETQYF
TGTGCCAGCAGCCGGGACAGGGGTACCATCCAAGAGACCCAGTACTTC
>TRBV20-1|.|TRBJ2-1|TRBD2
CSARGVTSGPYNEQFF
TGCAGTGCTAGAGGTGTGACTAGCGGACCCTACAATGAGCAGTTCTTC
>TRBV5-1|.|TRBJ1-3|.
CASSLEARARAGNTIYF
TGCGCCAGCAGCCTTGAGGCGAGGGCTAGGGCTGGAAACACCATATATTTT
>TRBV3-1|few|TRBJ1-1|TRBD1
CASSQVGVKGWTGVEAFF
TGTGCCAGCAGCCAAGTAGGGGTAAAAGGTTGGACAGGGGTTGAAGCTTTCTTT
>TRBV6-2/TRBV6-3|many|TRBJ2-6|.
CASSYQGTGANVLTF
TGTGCCAGCAGTTACCAGGGGACTGGGGCCAACGTCCTGACTTTC
>TRBV6-5|.|TRBJ1-1|TRBD1
CASSLQGPGGLNTEAFF
TGTGCCAGCAGTTTACAGGGGCCCGGGGGTTTGAACACTGAAGCTTTCTTT
>TRBV3-1|few|TRBJ2-7|.
CASSQGFWPSSSYEQYF
TGTGCCAGCAGCCAGGGCTTCTGGCCCTCTAGCTCCTACGAGCAGTACTTC
>TRBV24-1|.|TRBJ1-2|.
CATSDPPVGYGYTF
TGTGCCACCAGTGATCCCCCAGTTGGCTATGGCTACACCTTC
>TRBV11-1|few|TRBJ2-1|.
CASSLPGGAYNEQFF
TGTGCCAGCAGCTTACCCGGCGGTGCCTACAATGAGCAGTTCTTC
>TRBV5-1|.|TRBJ2-7|.
CASSLALGDGVPYEQYF
TGCGCCAGCAGCTTGGCCCTCGGGGATGGAGTCCCCTACGAGCAGTACTTC
>TRBV5-6|.|TRBJ1-2|.
CASSLRLTLSSYTF
TGTGCCAGCAGCTTGCGCTTGACGCTCTCTAGCTACACCTTC
>TRBV11-3|few|TRBJ2-1|TRBD2
CASSFGGRRDGEQFF
TGTGCCAGCAGCTTTGGCGGGAGAAGAGATGGTGAGCAGTTCTTC
>TRBV7-6|few|TRBJ2-1|TRBD2
CASSHGTSGRVSSYNEQFF
TGTGCCAGCAGCCACGGGACTAGCGGGAGGGTGAGCTCCTACAATGAGCAGTTCTTC
>TRBV5-1|.|TRBJ1-1|.
CASSLIDGTEAFF
TGCGCCAGCAGCTTAATAGATGGCACTGAAGCTTTCTTT
>TRBV28|.|TRBJ2-7|.
CASSSDWGGEQYF
TGTGCCAGCAGTTCCGACTGGGGTGGCGAGCAGTACTTC
>TRBV6-6|.|TRBJ2-1|.
CASRNPGSPVNEQFF
TGTGCCAGCAGAAATCCGGGTTCCCCAGTCAATGAGCAGTTCTTC
>TRBV7-9|few|TRBJ2-5|.
CASSSTGGAGGTQYF
TGTGCCAGCAGCTCCACCGGCGGGGCCGGGGGGACCCAGTACTTC
>TRBV20-1|.|TRBJ2-3|TRBD2
CSARDDRGIAGGRTDTQYF
TGCAGTGCTAGAGATGACAGGGGCATAGCGGGGGGGCGGACAGATACGCAGTATTTT
>TRBV5-1|few|TRBJ2-1|.
CASSPRDGYNEQFF
TGCGCCAGCAGCCCCCGGGACGGATACAATGAGCAGTTCTTC
>TRBV5-1|few|TRBJ2-7|.
CASSLGLGEGEQYF
TGCGCCAGCAGCTTGGGACTAGGTGAAGGGGAGCAGTACTTC
>TRBV20-1|.|TRBJ2-7|TRBD1
CSASRDRNYEQYF
TGCAGTGCTAGCAGGGACAGGAATTACGAGCAGTACTTC
>TRBV5-1|.|TRBJ2-5|TRBD1
CASSDTGGAETQYF
TGCGCCAGCAGCGATACAGGGGGCGCGGAGACCCAGTACTTC
>TRBV5-1|few|TRBJ2-7|TRBD1
CASSLVGQGFNEQYF
TGCGCCAGCAGCTTAGTCGGACAGGGCTTTAACGAGCAGTACTTC
>TRBV7-9|few|TRBJ2-7|TRBD2
CASSPLGLAGSYEQYF
TGTGCCAGCAGCCCCCTCGGACTAGCGGGCTCCTACGAGCAGTACTTC
>TRBV12-3/TRBV12-4|many|TRBJ2-2|TRBD2
CASSTGGTGELFF
TGTGCCAGCAGTACGGGGGGCACCGGGGAGCTGTTTTTT
>TRBV5-1|.|TRBJ1-1|.
CASSNRMNTEAFF
TGCGCCAGCAGCAACAGAATGAACACTGAAGCTTTCTTT
>TRBV20-1|.|TRBJ1-1|.
CSARSEQRNTEAFF
TGCAGTGCTAGATCGGAACAGAGGAACACTGAAGCTTTCTTT
>TRBV15|few|TRBJ2-1|TRBD2
CATSRPISGRAFEQFF
TGTGCCACCAGCAGACCCATTAGCGGGAGGGCCTTTGAGCAGTTCTTC
>TRBV2|.|TRBJ2-7|TRBD1
CASSRRQGDVGYEQYF
TGTGCCAGCAGCCGGCGACAGGGTGATGTAGGTTACGAGCAGTACTTC
>TRBV28|few|TRBJ2-1|.
CASSSPGVHEQFF
TGTGCCAGCAGTTCCCCAGGGGTTCATGAGCAGTTCTTC
>TRBV6-1|few|TRBJ2-1|TRBD1
CASSWDSRNEQFF
TGTGCCAGCAGCTGGGACAGCCGGAATGAGCAGTTCTTC
>TRBV5-1|.|TRBJ1-6|TRBD1
CASSLGTGGHSPLHF
TGCGCCAGCAGCCTCGGGACAGGGGGTCATTCACCCCTCCACTTT
>TRBV25-1|.|TRBJ2-7|TRBD1
CASSEAGTGGFYEQYF
TGTGCCAGCAGTGAGGCCGGGACAGGGGGTTTCTACGAGCAGTACTTC
>TRBV11-3|.|TRBJ2-3|.
CASSYSHGPSGPDTQYF
TGTGCCAGCAGCTACTCTCATGGGCCCTCTGGACCAGATACGCAGTATTTT
>TRBV29-1|.|TRBJ1-2|.
CSVVGDRSLYGYTF
TGCAGCGTTGTTGGAGACAGGAGCCTCTATGGCTACACCTTC
>TRBV20-1|.|TRBJ2-1|.
CSAVYGIHPAEQFF
TGCAGTGCTGTTTATGGAATCCACCCAGCCGAGCAGTTCTTC
>TRBV7-9|few|TRBJ1-5|TRBD1
CASSQDRGIQPQHF
TGTGCCAGCAGCCAGGACAGGGGGATCCAGCCCCAGCATTTT
>TRBV15|.|TRBJ1-2|TRBD1
CATSRGQGAVYYGYTF
TGTGCCACCAGCAGGGGACAGGGGGCGGTCTACTATGGCTACACCTTC
>TRBV7-2|.|TRBJ2-1|.
CASSLSFGLNSYNEQFF
TGTGCCAGCAGCTTATCTTTCGGACTCAACTCCTACAATGAGCAGTTCTTC
>TRBV7-9|few|TRBJ1-1|.
CASSFGGAEAFF
TGTGCCAGCAGCTTCGGGGGGGCAGAAGCTTTCTTT
>TRBV10-3|few|TRBJ1-2|.
CAISAGTNYGYTF
TGTGCCATCAGTGCAGGAACTAACTATGGCTACACCTTC
>TRBV7-8|.|TRBJ1-1|.
CASSLGQGSYTEAFF
TGTGCCAGCAGCTTAGGGCAGGGGTCGTACACTGAAGCTTTCTTT
>TRBV29-1|.|TRBJ2-2|.
CSVEDPRNTGELFF
TGCAGCGTTGAAGATCCCAGAAACACCGGGGAGCTGTTTTTT
>TRBV7-3|.|TRBJ2-1|TRBD2
CASSYGASGAYEQFF
TGTGCCAGCAGCTATGGGGCTAGCGGGGCATATGAGCAGTTCTTC
>TRBV11-3|many|TRBJ2-7|TRBD1
CASSLDGTGSTYEQYF
TGTGCCAGCAGCTTGGATGGGACAGGGTCTACCTACGAGCAGTACTTC
>TRBV6-5|.|TRBJ2-3|TRBD2
CASSSPGGPWTDTQYF
TGTGCCAGCAGTTCCCCGGGGGGGCCTTGGACAGATACGCAGTATTTT